Presented here are 18 T cell receptor beta chains from one specimen sequenced in a study of T cells in Graves' hyperthyroidism and ophthalmopathy. TCR beta CDR3 regions were amplified from RNA transcripts. The HTBI primer set was used in a first-round RT-PCR of the TCR CDR3. TCRdb reanalysed the multiplex PCR reads using MiXCR and keeps one entry per CDR3 protein. The sample consists of fewer than 450,000 distinct CDR3 sequences, 11% to 15% of them appearing once. Sequenced input: blood. Receptors originate from a man in his fifties or sixties with Graves' ophthalmopathy.

V and J are TRBV7-9 and TRBJ2-1; D is perhaps TRBD1 (6 bases). CDR1 is SEHNR, CDR2 FQNEAQ, per germline (reference sequence). The CDR3 sequence is 15 residues long. Trimming stripped 2 bases from V and 5 bases from J, with 13 bases between. The CDR3 here is CASSLLWGRNNEQFF. CDR3 DNA sequence: TGTGCCAGCAGCTTACTCTGGGGGCGGAACAATGAGCAGTTCTTC.

The V gene is TRBV12-5, the J gene TRBJ2-7, with D maybe TRBD1 (5 bases). Germline V lookup: CDR1 LGHNT, CDR2 FRNRAP. CDR3 length equals 14 residues. Trimming shortened V by 7 bases and J by 1 base, and 14 bases separated the two germline ends. The CDR3 sequence is CASAMGQASYEQYF. The CDR3 nucleotides read TGTGCTAGTGCAATGGGGCAGGCTTCCTACGAGCAGTACTTC.

This clonotype was counted only a few times. The CDR3 reads CASSITRGGSAGANVLTF. In DNA, the CDR3 is TGTGCCAGTAGTATCACCCGAGGGGGTTCAGCTGGGGCCAACGTCCTGACTTTC. The genes are TRBV19 and TRBJ2-6; the D gene is possibly TRBD1 (6 bases). The CDR3 contains 18 residues. CDR1 is LNHDA, CDR2 SQIVND, per germline (reference sequence). V lost 3 bases and J 2 bases, leaving 17 bases between the germline ends.

This clonotype has a count of ten or more. The rearrangement uses TRBV7-6 and TRBJ1-4; D possibly corresponds to TRBD1 (6 bases). Germline-derived CDR1 and CDR2 are SGHVS and FNYEAQ. The CDR3 has 16 amino acids. V lost 1 base and J lost 5, with 14 bases in between. The CDR3 DNA reads as TGTGCCAGCAGCTTAGTAGGCGGGACACGGAATGAAAAACTGTTTTTT. Its protein product is CASSLVGGTRNEKLFF.

The chain recombines TRBV7-4 with TRBJ1-5, with unresolved D. CDR3 length: 14 amino acids. The germline gives CDR1 SGHVT, CDR2 SQSDAQ. Trimming cost V 9 bases and J 0 bases, with 12 bases left between them. CDR3 protein: CARARALSNQPQHF. The CDR3 bases are TGTGCCAGGGCCCGTGCGCTTAGCAATCAGCCCCAGCATTTT.

This clonotype was detected ten times or more. The chain joins TRBV12-3 or TRBV12-4 to TRBJ2-3; possible D gene TRBD2, 6 bases. This CDR3 comprises 18 residues. Trimming left V 0 bases short and J 5 bases short, with 21 bases between. The CDR3 spells CASSLATDYSGRRDTQYF. CDR3 sequence (DNA): TGTGCCAGCAGTTTAGCCACGGACTACTCGGGACGAAGAGATACGCAGTATTTT.

Comments on this clonotype: A much bigger clone sits one base away, suggesting this may be a read error. The rearrangement links TRBV19 to TRBJ2-1; TRBD1 is a possible D gene (6 bases). The end of the DNA fits TRBJ2-7 better, so the J call may be wrong. This CDR3 is 19 amino acids long. Germline V gene sequence: CDR1 LNHDA, CDR2 SQIVND (reference sequence). The CDR3 DNA reads TGTGCCAGTAGTATCGCACGTCTATCTGGGGCAGGGGATTACAATGAGCAGTACTTC. Encoded protein: CASSIARLSGAGDYNEQYF.

This clonotype was detected many times. Here the CDR3 DNA reads TGTGCCAGCACCGGGGACAGAACTAGCACAGATACGCAGTATTTT. Protein product: CASTGDRTSTDTQYF. This chain connects TRBV2 to TRBJ2-3, with 7 bases fitting TRBD1. There are 15 residues in the CDR3. Germline V lookup: CDR1 SNHLY, CDR2 FYNNEI. V dropped 7 bases and J dropped 0; count of bases not matched to a gene: 7.

This rearrangement joins TRBV10-3 to TRBJ2-2; D not certain. CDR3 length: 11 residues. Germline values: CDR1 ENHRY, CDR2 SYGVKD. Deletions cut 6 bases from V and 4 bases from J, with 3 bases between. The CDR3: CAIRGTGELFF. CDR3 DNA sequence: TGTGCCATCAGGGGCACCGGGGAGCTGTTTTTT.

The V gene is TRBV24-1, the J gene TRBJ2-2; tentatively, D is TRBD2 (5 bases). Germline V lookup: CDR1 KGHDR, CDR2 SFDVKD. V lost 4 bases and J 4 bases, leaving 12 bases between the germline ends. The CDR3 has 15 amino acids. The CDR3 here is CATSDTGLGTGELFF. The CDR3 DNA is TGTGCCACCAGTGACACGGGGTTGGGCACCGGGGAGCTGTTTTTT.

This clonotype was detected ten times or more. V is TRBV10-3 and J is TRBJ2-7; 10 bases fit TRBD1. The CDR3 is 17 amino acids. In germline, CDR1 is ENHRY, CDR2 SYGVKD. Unmatched junction bases numbered 10, after V lost 4 bases and J lost 1 base. This chain's CDR3 is CAISGRGQGNVSYEQYF. The DNA for the CDR3 is TGTGCCATCAGTGGGAGGGGACAGGGGAATGTATCCTACGAGCAGTACTTC.

This clonotype was detected ten times or more. The rearrangement joins TRBV28 to TRBJ1-5; D unresolved. V dropped 5 bases and J dropped 6 bases, with 17 bases sitting between them. The length of the CDR3 is 15 residues. Germline V gene sequence: CDR1 MDHEN, CDR2 SYDVKM. CDR3: CASSLRVVSGQPQHF. The CDR3 nucleotides are TGTGCCAGCAGTCTCCGGGTCGTCTCGGGTCAGCCCCAGCATTTT. Full variable domain (rest looked up from reference TRBV28 and TRBJ1-5): DVKVTQSSRYLVKRTGEKVFLECVQDMDHENMFWYRQDPGLGLRLIYFSYDVKMKEKGDIPEGYSVSREKKERFSLILESASTNQTSMYLCASSLRVVSGQPQHFGDGTRLSIL.

This clonotype showed up just a few times. In nucleotides, the CDR3 is TGTGCCAGCAGTGAAGGACGGGTTGGCTACACCTTC. This encodes CASSEGRVGYTF. V and J are TRBV6-1 and TRBJ1-2; D not certain. The V end lost 1 base, the J end lost 7 bases, and 7 bases lay between the germline ends. The CDR3 is 12 amino acids. CDR1 is MNHNS, CDR2 SASEGT, per germline.

This clonotype was seen many times. The chain joins TRBV11-1 to TRBJ2-7; 8 nucleotides agree with TRBD2. From germline, CDR1 is SGHAT and CDR2 FQDESV (reference sequence). Trimming at V came to 2 bases and at J to 6 bases, leaving 9 bases not matched to a gene. The CDR3 runs 15 residues. In DNA, the CDR3 is TGTGCCAGCAGCTTACCCGCGGGAGGTTCTGGCGAGCAGTACTTC. Translation gives CASSLPAGGSGEQYF.

V is TRBV3-1 and J is TRBJ2-1; TRBD2 agrees at 16 bases. The CDR3 spans 18 residues. V dropped 6 bases and J dropped 0; count of bases not matched to a gene: 5. Germline values: CDR1 LGHDT, CDR2 YNNKEL (reference sequence). The CDR3 DNA reads TGTGCCAGCAGGGCCGGGACTAGCGGGAGGGCCTCCTACAATGAGCAGTTCTTC. This sequence encodes CASRAGTSGRASYNEQFF.

The chain couples TRBV7-3 to TRBJ2-2; D remains unclear. The CDR3 sequence is 14 residues long. Per the germline V gene, CDR1 is SGHTA and CDR2 is FQGTGA. V shed 1 base and J shed 7 bases, with 10 bases lying between them. CDR3 amino acids: CASSLSVFGGELFF. The CDR3 bases are TGTGCCAGCAGCTTAAGTGTGTTCGGCGGGGAGCTGTTTTTT.

The chain combines TRBV24-1 with TRBJ2-1; 11 bases match TRBD1. This CDR3 is built from 16 residues. The germline gives CDR1 KGHDR, CDR2 SFDVKD. Unmatched junction bases numbered 8, after V lost 4 bases and J lost 7 bases. The CDR3 DNA follows: TGTGCCACCAGTGAAGGGGGACAGGGGGGGGGGAATGAGCAGTTCTTC. It is translated as CATSEGGQGGGNEQFF.

The table lists this clonotype with many counts. The rearrangement uses TRBV20-1 and TRBJ1-4, with a tentative D call TRBD1 (5 bases). From germline, CDR1 is DFQATT and CDR2 SNEGSKA (reference sequence). The CDR3 totals 14 residues. V lost 1 base and J 4 bases, leaving 10 bases between the germline ends. CDR3 sequence (DNA): TGCAGTGCTAGAGTCGGGACGATTAATGAAAAACTGTTTTTT. It specifies CSARVGTINEKLFF.